The 19 T cell receptor beta chains below all came from one sample that was sequenced in a study of radiotherapy plus CTLA-4 blockade in lung cancer. Profiled with immunoSEQ multiplex PCR; TCRdb holds only in-frame clones, not every one. The sample includes about 64,000 clones, about 72% seen only once; the top ten take 6.5% to 9.5%. This material consisted of peripheral blood, taken from a patient treated with radiotherapy plus ipilimumab. These receptors all stem from a human donor with non-small cell lung cancer whose response to radiotherapy plus ipilimumab could not be evaluated.

J is TRBJ1-4 and V is TRBV6-5, with D uncertain. With 5 bases removed from V and 8 bases from J, the gap between germline ends came to 9 bases. The CDR3 is 12 amino acids. Germline V gene lookup returns CDR1 MNHEY and CDR2 SVGAGI. The CDR3 DNA reads TGTGCCAGCAGTAGCTCGGGGGAAAAACTGTTTTTT. This gives the protein CASSSSGEKLFF.

V usage is TRBV7-3 and J usage is TRBJ2-5; 9 bases map to TRBD1. The CDR3 has 15 residues. CDR1 is SGHTA, CDR2 FQGTGA, per germline. J lost 6 bases, V lost 3 bases, and 8 bases had no gene match. In DNA, the CDR3 is TGTGCCAGCAGCTTGGACGGGACAGGGCAAAAGACCCAGTACTTC. This gives the protein CASSLDGTGQKTQYF.

The gene calls are TRBV5-1 and TRBJ2-2; perhaps TRBD1 as D (6 bases). Trimming removed 0 bases at V and 2 bases at J, with 8 bases between. This CDR3 has 15 amino acids. Germline V gene lookup returns CDR1 SGHRS and CDR2 YFSETQ. The CDR3 protein is CASSLGGHNTGELFF. Here the CDR3 DNA reads TGCGCCAGCAGCTTGGGGGGACATAACACCGGGGAGCTGTTTTTT.

This clone has just one count. The chain is built from TRBV6-5 and TRBJ2-1; possibly TRBD2 for D (5 bases). CDR3 length equals 13 residues. Per germline, CDR1 MNHEY and CDR2 SVGAGI. The V gene lost 3 bases and the J gene lost 5 bases, with 8 bases spanning the gap. CDR3 in amino acids: CASSYSGDNEQFF. The CDR3 bases are TGTGCCAGCAGTTATTCCGGGGACAATGAGCAGTTCTTC.

The V gene is TRBV6-5, the J gene TRBJ2-7; TRBD1 matches at 7 bases. The length of the CDR3 is 13 residues. Germline V gene data show CDR1 as MNHEY and CDR2 as SVGAGI. V shed 5 bases and J 3 bases; nucleotides not matched to a gene: 4. CDR3 nucleotide sequence: TGTGCCAGCAGTACGGGACAGAACTACGAGCAGTACTTC. This gives the protein CASSTGQNYEQYF.

J is TRBJ1-5 and V is TRBV7-8; D is perhaps TRBD1 (5 bases). CDR3 length: 15 amino acids. Deletions cut 1 base from V and 3 bases from J, with 10 bases between. Germline CDR1 reads SGHVS; CDR2 reads FQNEAQ. Here the CDR3 DNA reads TGTGCCAGCAGCTTAGGCAGGGCTAACAATCAGCCCCAGCATTTT. This codes for CASSLGRANNQPQHF.

This clone showed up just a few times. The chain recombines TRBV6-5 with TRBJ1-1; 7 bases line up with TRBD1. The CDR3 totals 14 residues. The ends lost 6 bases at V and 4 bases at J; junction bases unmatched: 8. Per germline, CDR1 MNHEY and CDR2 SVGAGI. CDR3 in DNA: TGTGCCAGCAGGGACCCACAGGGGCCCACTGAAGCTTTCTTT. This encodes CASRDPQGPTEAFF.

CDR3 sequence: CASSPYRNFYNEQFF. The CDR3 coding sequence is TGTGCCAGCAGTCCATACCGCAACTTCTACAATGAGCAGTTCTTC. The genes are TRBV27 and TRBJ2-1; D call uncertain. Germline V lookup: CDR1 MNHEY, CDR2 SMNVEV (reference sequence). The V gene lost 5 bases and the J gene lost 3 bases, with 14 bases spanning the gap. This CDR3 is 15 amino acids long.

This chain connects TRBV5-1 to TRBJ2-5, with TRBD1 matching 9 bases. V lost 5 bases, J lost 11 bases, and 16 bases stayed unmatched. Per germline, CDR1 SGHRS and CDR2 YFSETQ. The CDR3 totals 15 residues. The CDR3 spells CASRGTGTVSREQYF. DNA for the CDR3: TGCGCCAGCAGGGGGACAGGGACCGTCTCGCGTGAGCAGTACTTC.

Here the CDR3 reads CASSYSGGQGQPQHF. DNA for the CDR3: TGTGCCAGCAGTTACTCGGGAGGGCAGGGTCAGCCCCAGCATTTT. The chain recombines TRBV6-6 with TRBJ1-5; possibly TRBD1 for D (5 bases). Germline CDR1 and CDR2: MNHNY and SVGAGI (reference sequence). Deletions cut 0 bases from V and 6 bases from J, with 12 bases between. This CDR3 has 15 amino acids.

The chain uses TRBV4-3 and TRBJ2-1, with 10 positions matching TRBD2. V gave up 1 base and J gave up 7 bases; unmatched junction bases: 16. The germline CDR1 and CDR2 sequences are LGHNA and YSLEER. The CDR3 contains 19 residues. The CDR3 reads CASSQVGLAGAPAVNEQFF. CDR3 nucleotide sequence: TGCGCCAGCAGCCAAGTTGGTCTAGCGGGGGCCCCGGCGGTTAATGAGCAGTTCTTC.

This clone has a single count. The rearrangement uses TRBV11-2 and TRBJ1-1, with D possibly matching TRBD1 (6 bases). Trimming took off 1 base at V and 5 bases at J, with 14 bases between the two ends. CDR1 is SGHAT, CDR2 FQNNGV, per germline. The CDR3 consists of 15 residues. The DNA of the CDR3 is TGTGCCAGCAGCTTAGTGCGGGGGCTTAGGACTGAAGCTTTCTTT. This encodes CASSLVRGLRTEAFF.

This clone was found a few times. This chain connects TRBV28 to TRBJ2-1; TRBD2 aligns across 10 bases. The CDR3 is made up of 21 amino acids. The V segment lost 8 bases and the J segment 7 bases; nucleotides outside the gene matches: 29. Germline V gene data show CDR1 as MDHEN and CDR2 as SYDVKM. In DNA, the CDR3 is TGTGCCAGCTCCTTACTCAGTTTTAGTCGGCGGAAGCGGGGGGGTGGGAATGAGCAGTTCTTC. Protein sequence: CASSLLSFSRRKRGGGNEQFF.

This clone was seen a handful of times. The CDR3 DNA sequence: TGTGCCAGCAGCCCCGGGACAGCAAATTCACCCCTCCACTTT. Protein product: CASSPGTANSPLHF. The chain joins TRBV2 to TRBJ1-6; TRBD1 matches at 7 bases. CDR1 and CDR2 (germline): SNHLY, FYNNEI. The CDR3 has 14 amino acids. V lost 6 bases to trimming and J lost 7 bases; unmatched junction nucleotides: 6.

The CDR3 DNA reads as TGTGCCAGCAGCTTAGCGCGGCAGGGGGGCACCGGGGAGCTGTTTTTT. This gives the protein CASSLARQGGTGELFF. This chain uses TRBV7-8 with TRBJ2-2; a weak D match, TRBD1 (7 bases). CDR3 length: 16 residues. The V and J ends lost 0 bases and 4 bases respectively, with 12 bases between them. From germline, CDR1 is SGHVS and CDR2 FQNEAQ.

For the CDR3, the DNA is TGTGCCAGCAGCACCGGACTAGCGGGGATCAGAACGGAGACCCAGTACTTC. Protein product: CASSTGLAGIRTETQYF. The chain employs TRBV7-2 and TRBJ2-5, with TRBD2 identical over 12 bases. This CDR3 has 17 residues. CDR1 and CDR2 (germline): SGHTA, FQGNSA. The V segment lost 5 bases and the J segment 5 bases; nucleotides outside the gene matches: 12. Using reference TRBV7-2 and TRBJ2-5 for the parts outside the CDR3, the full variable domain is GAGVSQSPSNKVTEKGKDVELRCDPISGHTALYWYRQSLGQGLEFLIYFQGNSAPDKSGLPSDRFSAERTGGSVSTLTIQRTQQEDSAVYLCASSTGLAGIRTETQYFGPGTRLLVL.

The rearrangement joins TRBV18 to TRBJ2-1; 8 nucleotides match TRBD2. The CDR3 is 13 residues long. CDR1 is KGHSH, CDR2 LQKENI, per germline. Germline trimming cut 7 bases from V and 6 bases from J; bases unmatched to any gene: 5. The CDR3 region has the DNA TGTGCCAGCTTGCGGGGGGCTGGCAATGAGCAGTTCTTC. Protein product: CASLRGAGNEQFF. Full variable domain (remainder filled in from reference TRBV18 and TRBJ2-1): NAGVMQNPRHLVRRRGQEARLRCSPMKGHSHVYWYRQLPEEGLKFMVYLQKENIIDESGMPKERFSAEFPKEGPSILRIQQVVRGDSAAYFCASLRGAGNEQFFGPGTRLTVL.

The gene calls are TRBV7-9 and TRBJ1-3; 7 positions match TRBD1. The CDR3 spans 18 residues. Germline CDR1 is SEHNR and CDR2 is FQNEAQ (reference sequence). The V gene end was trimmed by 5 bases and the J gene end by 0 bases; junction bases not matched to a gene: 13. CDR3 sequence reads: CASSAPVTTGYSGNTIYF. The DNA for the CDR3 is TGTGCCAGCAGCGCCCCCGTCACGACAGGGTACTCTGGAAACACCATATATTTT. Full variable domain (missing parts from reference TRBV7-9 and TRBJ1-3): DTGVSQNPRHKITKRGQNVTFRCDPISEHNRLYWYRQTLGQGPEFLTYFQNEAQLEKSRLLSDRFSAERPKGSFSTLEIQRTEQGDSAMYLCASSAPVTTGYSGNTIYFGEGSWLTVV.

This clone was observed a handful of times. The rearrangement links TRBV19 to TRBJ1-2; possibly TRBD1 for D (6 bases). The CDR3 loop spans 12 amino acids. Trimming shortened V by 6 bases and J by 5 bases, and 10 bases separated the two germline ends. The germline V gene encodes CDR1 LNHDA and CDR2 SQIVND (reference sequence). In DNA form, the CDR3 reads TGTGCCAGTAGCAGAGACAGGTATGGCTACACCTTC. Its protein is CASSRDRYGYTF.